One TCR beta chain is described in this entry. Its antigen remains unidentified. This CDR3 has 15 amino acids. V shed 7 bases, J shed 1 base, and the junction held 6 bases outside the gene matches. These data come from a study of blood T cells in healthy people across ages. Overall study context: Template switching captured about one barcoded beta molecule per two T cells.

Study-wide results and limits: Both higher diversity and more naive CD4+ cells marked long-lived donors when set against aged donors. Because donor CMV status was unknown, expanded clonotype changes were possibly confounded.

Sample-barcoded 5' priming and a J-beta primer mix drove a second PCR of roughly 7 to 11 cycles. Sequencing recovered at least 2.5 million CDR3-containing paired-end reads from each sample. TCRdb processed the 5' RACE reads anew with MiXCR; each CDR3 protein has one entry. The sample lists 1 million or so distinct CDR3 sequences, around 45% occurring once. What was sequenced was blood. V and J are TRBV12-3 or TRBV12-4 and TRBJ2-4; TRBD1 matches 8 bases. The source is a woman aged 55-70 years in good health. The CDR3 region has the DNA TGTGCCAGCAACTTTGGGACAGGCGCCAAAAACATTCAGTACTTC. This encodes CASNFGTGAKNIQYF.